A selection of T cell receptor beta chains follows, all from one sample in a study of blood T cell repertoires in COVID-19. Only in-frame clones appear in the TCRdb table, and some are missing; sequencing was by immunoSEQ multiplex PCR. Of 75,000 to 90,000 clones listed, 90% are singletons. Source material: peripheral blood. The receptors come from a woman between 50 and 59 years old in a cohort sampled during active COVID-19. Each CDR3 is given with its conserved first and last residue. The order of the fields is V gene, J gene, clone size, D gene, CDR3 protein, CDR3 DNA. A D gene is named only where the DNA matches it firmly. The listing skips clone size in some rows; elsewhere it reads once, few, many or a size class.

V: TRBV28
J: TRBJ2-2
size: .
D: TRBD1
CDR3: CASSSSGTGDTGELFF
DNA: TGTGCCAGCAGTTCCTCCGGGACAGGGGACACCGGGGAGCTGTTTTTT

V: TRBV19
J: TRBJ1-6
size: .
D: .
CDR3: CASSISRGDSPLHF
DNA: TGTGCCAGTAGTATCAGTCGCGGGGATTCACCCCTCCACTTT

V: TRBV18
J: TRBJ2-5
size: .
D: TRBD2
CDR3: CASSSGRGQETQYF
DNA: TGTGCCAGTTCTAGCGGGAGAGGTCAAGAGACCCAGTACTTC

V: TRBV3-1/TRBV3-2
J: TRBJ2-7
size: once
D: .
CDR3: CASRDSSSYEQYF
DNA: TGTGCCAGTCGGGACTCAAGCTCCTACGAGCAGTACTTC

V: TRBV6-2/TRBV6-3
J: TRBJ2-7
size: .
D: TRBD2
CDR3: CASSLEAGRGLYEQYF
DNA: TGTGCCAGCAGTCTAGAAGCGGGAAGGGGCCTCTACGAGCAGTACTTC

V: TRBV3-1/TRBV3-2
J: TRBJ2-7
size: once
D: TRBD2
CDR3: CASSQEAAGVGSYEQYF
DNA: TGTGCCAGCAGCCAAGAGGCAGCGGGAGTGGGGTCTTACGAGCAGTACTTC

V: TRBV28
J: TRBJ1-5
size: .
D: .
CDR3: CASSLGGQNQPQHF
DNA: TGTGCCAGCAGTTTGGGGGGGCAGAATCAGCCCCAGCATTTT

V: TRBV28
J: TRBJ1-2
size: .
D: .
CDR3: CASTSFDSNYGYTF
DNA: TGTGCCAGCACCTCATTTGACAGTAACTATGGCTACACCTTC

V: TRBV19
J: TRBJ2-1
size: once
D: TRBD2
CDR3: CASSGGGSSYNEQFF
DNA: TGTGCCAGTAGTGGCGGGGGGAGCTCCTACAATGAGCAGTTCTTC

V: TRBV6-5
J: TRBJ1-2
size: .
D: .
CDR3: CASSSDTFYGYTF
DNA: TGTGCCAGCAGTTCTGACACCTTCTATGGCTACACCTTC

V: TRBV7-8
J: TRBJ1-1
size: .
D: .
CDR3: CASSRGGDAEAFF
DNA: TGTGCCAGCAGCCGCGGGGGGGACGCTGAAGCTTTCTTT

V: TRBV2
J: TRBJ1-1
size: .
D: .
CDR3: CASRGTTNTEAFF
DNA: TGTGCCTCCAGAGGGACAACTAACACTGAAGCTTTCTTT

V: TRBV28
J: TRBJ1-2
size: .
D: TRBD1
CDR3: CASSFPRQGSGYTF
DNA: TGTGCCAGCAGTTTCCCGAGACAGGGAAGTGGCTACACCTTC

V: TRBV5-1
J: TRBJ1-2
size: .
D: .
CDR3: CASSSHGQANYGYTF
DNA: TGCGCCAGCAGCTCGCATGGGCAAGCTAACTATGGCTACACCTTC

V: TRBV19
J: TRBJ2-1
size: .
D: .
CDR3: CASRGAANEQFF
DNA: TGTGCCAGTAGAGGCGCGGCTAATGAGCAGTTCTTC

V: TRBV27
J: TRBJ1-2
size: .
D: TRBD1
CDR3: CASPHRTGNGYTF
DNA: TGTGCCAGCCCTCATCGGACAGGCAATGGCTACACCTTC

V: TRBV19
J: TRBJ1-1
size: .
D: .
CDR3: CASSIERTGGFMGETMNTEAFF
DNA: TGTGCCAGTAGTATAGAAAGAACGGGGGGCTTTATGGGGGAGACCATGAACACTGAAGCTTTCTTT

V: TRBV5-1
J: TRBJ1-1
size: .
D: TRBD1
CDR3: CASSHGQGDTEAFF
DNA: TGCGCCAGCAGCCACGGACAGGGAGACACTGAAGCTTTCTTT

V: TRBV28
J: TRBJ2-7
size: once
D: .
CDR3: CASSFIGSIYEQYF
DNA: TGTGCCAGCAGTTTCATCGGGAGTATCTACGAGCAGTACTTC

V: TRBV5-1
J: TRBJ2-1
size: .
D: TRBD1
CDR3: CASSSGTGYGRLSYNEQFF
DNA: TGCGCCAGCAGCTCCGGGACAGGTTATGGACGCCTCTCCTACAATGAGCAGTTCTTC

V: TRBV29-1
J: TRBJ2-7
size: .
D: TRBD1
CDR3: CSVELRARGLEEQYF
DNA: TGCAGCGTTGAGCTCCGGGCCAGGGGGCTCGAGGAGCAGTACTTC

V: TRBV24-1
J: TRBJ1-2
size: .
D: TRBD1
CDR3: CATSGTGNYGYTF
DNA: TGTGCCACCAGTGGGACAGGGAACTATGGCTACACCTTC

V: TRBV6-5
J: TRBJ2-7
size: .
D: TRBD1
CDR3: CASGTRGRSSYEQYF
DNA: TGTGCCAGCGGGACAAGGGGGCGAAGCTCCTACGAGCAGTACTTC

V: TRBV30
J: TRBJ1-4
size: .
D: TRBD1
CDR3: CACGTGAGEKLFF
DNA: TGTGCCTGTGGGACAGGGGCCGGGGAAAAACTGTTTTTT

V: TRBV19
J: TRBJ1-5
size: .
D: TRBD1
CDR3: CASSIQQGVSNQPQHF
DNA: TGTGCCAGTAGTATCCAACAGGGGGTAAGCAATCAGCCCCAGCATTTT

V: TRBV21-1
J: TRBJ1-5
size: once
D: .
CDR3: CASSKGSGPGQEPYSNQPQHF
DNA: TGTGCCAGCAGCAAAGGGAGCGGTCCGGGACAGGAACCTTATAGCAATCAGCCCCAGCATTTT

V: TRBV5-5
J: TRBJ1-5
size: .
D: .
CDR3: CASSRGGGNQPQHF
DNA: TGTGCCAGCAGCCGGGGTGGCGGCAATCAGCCCCAGCATTTT

V: TRBV5-6
J: TRBJ2-6
size: .
D: .
CDR3: CASSSTGTGANVLTF
DNA: TGTGCCAGCAGCTCCACAGGGACTGGGGCCAACGTCCTGACTTTC

V: TRBV29-1
J: TRBJ2-2
size: .
D: TRBD1
CDR3: CSVSPGGASDTGELFF
DNA: TGCAGCGTTTCTCCAGGGGGCGCAAGTGACACCGGGGAGCTGTTTTTT

V: TRBV3-1/TRBV3-2
J: TRBJ1-1
size: once
D: .
CDR3: CASSPRDKQNTEAFF
DNA: TGTGCCAGCAGCCCCAGGGACAAGCAGAACACTGAAGCTTTCTTT

V: TRBV7-2
J: TRBJ2-5
size: .
D: TRBD1
CDR3: CASSLAARTGPETQYF
DNA: TGTGCCAGCAGCTTAGCGGCCCGGACAGGGCCAGAGACCCAGTACTTC

V: TRBV19
J: TRBJ2-7
size: .
D: TRBD1
CDR3: CASSPGTGPYEQYF
DNA: TGTGCCAGTAGTCCCGGGACAGGACCCTACGAGCAGTACTTC

V: TRBV28
J: TRBJ2-7
size: .
D: TRBD2
CDR3: CASSTPTSGRDYEQYF
DNA: TGTGCCAGCAGTACACCAACTAGCGGGAGAGACTACGAGCAGTACTTC